This TCR beta chain was found in a study of CD8 T cells in ankylosing spondylitis. The CDR3 consists of 14 residues. Trimming stripped 4 bases from V and 9 bases from J, with 16 bases between. Germline V CDR1 and CDR2: SEHNR, FQNEAQ (reference sequence). As the method for making TCR beta libraries, quantitative 5'-RACE with molecular barcodes was used. One entry per CDR3 protein, called by TCRdb with MiXCR from the 5' RACE reads. The sample has under 300,000 distinct CDR3 sequences, roughly 18% seen once. This receptor was taken from a male donor with ankylosing spondylitis or in good health (not recorded which). The sample comprised blood, either unsorted or a sorted T cell fraction (not recorded which). The chain couples TRBV7-9 to TRBJ2-1, with D unclear. The CDR3 nucleotides read TGTGCCAGCAGCTCTACCCGCTGGCCGACTGAGCAGTTCTTC. Translation: CASSSTRWPTEQFF. Using reference TRBV7-9 and TRBJ2-1 for the parts outside the CDR3, the full variable domain is DTGVSQNPRHKITKRGQNVTFRCDPISEHNRLYWYRQTLGQGPEFLTYFQNEAQLEKSRLLSDRFSAERPKGSFSTLEIQRTEQGDSAMYLCASSSTRWPTEQFFGPGTRLTVL.